These T cell receptor beta chains were read from a single sample in a study of CD8 T cells in ankylosing spondylitis. TCRdb ran MiXCR on the 5' RACE reads and lists one entry per CDR3 protein. The data contain some 400,000 distinct CDR3 sequences, 20% to 25% of them singletons. The sequenced sample consisted of blood, either unsorted or a sorted T cell fraction (not recorded which). The receptors come from a male donor with ankylosing spondylitis. The conserved cysteine and the conserved F or W are not part of the CDR3 here. Each record gives: J gene, V gene, CDR3 protein.

J: TRBJ2-1; V: TRBV25-1; CDR3: ASEGAGRPSSYNEQF
J: TRBJ2-7; V: TRBV20-1; CDR3: SARPGRSYEQY
J: TRBJ2-2; V: TRBV20-1; CDR3: SATAGGHTGELF
J: TRBJ2-7; V: TRBV27; CDR3: ASSPGQGSREY
J: TRBJ2-5; V: TRBV6-5; CDR3: ASSYSMVAEETQY
J: TRBJ2-7; V: TRBV30; CDR3: AWSPAGTGTYEQY
J: TRBJ2-2; V: TRBV11-3; CDR3: ASSLDVHPGELF
J: TRBJ2-7; V: TRBV28; CDR3: ASRTTGSDEQY
J: TRBJ2-7; V: TRBV29-1; CDR3: SVETSSYEQY
J: TRBJ2-7; V: TRBV4-2; CDR3: ASSQELGQGAAYEQY
J: TRBJ2-7; V: TRBV7-2; CDR3: ASSLAGMGLAGEGYEQY